These 15 T cell receptor beta chains were sequenced from one sample in a study of shared clonotypes between healthy human individuals. The protocol was immunoSEQ multiplex PCR, while the TCRdb copy is restricted to in-frame clones and leaves out a portion. The repertoire holds roughly 1.4 million clones, with just under 99% as singletons. The sample taken for sequencing was naive CD4+ T cells sorted from blood. Subset meaning: CD45RA+ positively selected. The receptor source for this set is a man between 25 and 39 years old in good health.

The chain carries TRBV30 and TRBJ2-7; D is unresolved. The V gene's germline CDR1 is GTSNPN and CDR2 SVGIG (reference sequence). The CDR3 runs 14 residues. V lost 1 base and J lost 2, with 12 bases in between. The CDR3 bases are TGTGCCTGGAGTGGCGGTCCCGTTGCCTACGAGCAGTACTTC. Translated: CAWSGGPVAYEQYF.

Worth noting for this clone: One end of the junction fails to match germline, which may point to a read error. The rearrangement uses TRBV28 and TRBJ2-7, with no clear D. CDR1 and CDR2 (germline): MDHEN, SYDVKM. The CDR3 contains 13 residues. CDR3 residues: CASSFGQPYAQYF. The CDR3 region has the DNA TGTGCCAGCAGTTTCGGGCAGCCGTACGCGCAGTACTTC.

The J gene is TRBJ2-3, the V gene TRBV7-9; 11 nucleotides agree with TRBD2. This CDR3 is 15 amino acids long. Germline V gene lookup returns CDR1 SEHNR and CDR2 FQNEAQ (reference sequence). The V segment lost 5 bases and the J segment 4 bases; nucleotides outside the gene matches: 5. The CDR3 nucleotides are TGTGCCAGCAGCATTAGCGGGAGGGCGGCAGATACGCAGTATTTT. Protein sequence: CASSISGRAADTQYF.

In nucleotides, the CDR3 is TGTGCCAGCAAACAGGACGTAACTGAAGCTTTCTTT. Protein product: CASKQDVTEAFF. The chain couples TRBV19 to TRBJ1-1; tentative D call: TRBD1 (5 bases). The CDR3 length is 12 residues. Trimming shortened V by 9 bases and J by 5 bases, and 13 bases separated the two germline ends. The V gene's germline CDR1 is LNHDA and CDR2 SQIVND (reference sequence). The complete variable domain, with remaining parts taken from reference TRBV19 and TRBJ1-1, reads DGGITQSPKYLFRKEGQNVTLSCEQNLNHDAMYWYRQDPGQGLRLIYYSQIVNDFQKGDIAEGYSVSREKKESFPLTVTSAQKNPTAFYLCASKQDVTEAFFGQGTRLTVV.

This sequence joins TRBV7-2 and TRBJ1-2; no reliable D call. This CDR3 spans 16 amino acids. CDR1 and CDR2 from the germline V gene are SGHTA and FQGNSA. Between the trimmed V and J ends, which lost 0 bases and 0 bases, there was a span of 11 bases. The CDR3 DNA reads TGTGCCAGCAGCTTAGCGGGGAGGGCAGCTAACTATGGCTACACCTTC. Translated, it gives CASSLAGRAANYGYTF.

The chain links TRBV7-3 to TRBJ2-3; D is possibly TRBD1 (6 bases). Germline V lookup: CDR1 SGHTA, CDR2 FQGTGA. This CDR3 has 16 amino acids. V lost 8 bases to trimming and J lost 0 bases, with 18 bases between them. The CDR3 coding sequence is TGTGCCAGCGGCACCTTAGGGGGATCGAGCACAGATACGCAGTATTTT. This translates into CASGTLGGSSTDTQYF.

V gene TRBV2 combines with J gene TRBJ1-4; 12 positions match TRBD1. J gave up 7 bases and V 6 bases, and 3 bases lay outside the gene matches. This CDR3 has 14 amino acids. Germline V gene lookup returns CDR1 SNHLY and CDR2 FYNNEI. Here the CDR3 reads CASSGDRGREKLFF. In DNA form, the CDR3 reads TGTGCCAGCAGCGGGGACAGGGGGCGTGAAAAACTGTTTTTT.

The CDR3 DNA reads as TGTGCCAGCAGTCAGACAGTGACACCTGGAAACACCATATATTTT. This codes for CASSQTVTPGNTIYF. The rearrangement links TRBV6-1 to TRBJ1-3, with a weak D call TRBD1 (5 bases). The V end was cut by 5 bases, the J end by 2 bases, with 13 bases between. The CDR3 runs 15 residues. Germline CDR1 and CDR2: MNHNS and SASEGT.

The chain links TRBV29-1 to TRBJ2-1, with 9 bases that match TRBD1. Germline CDR1 is SQVTM and CDR2 is ANQGSEA. The V gene end was trimmed by 5 bases and the J gene end by 2 bases; junction bases not matched to a gene: 10. The CDR3 is 16 amino acids. In DNA form, the CDR3 reads TGCAGCGTTAAAGCACGGGGACAGGGCACCTACAATGAGCAGTTCTTC. Translation gives CSVKARGQGTYNEQFF.

The chain employs TRBV25-1 and TRBJ2-7; the D is unclear. This CDR3 has 11 residues. V dropped 3 bases and J dropped 10 bases, with 10 bases sitting between them. Germline CDR1 is MGHDK and CDR2 is SYGVNS. The CDR3, as DNA: TGTGCCAGCAGTGAGGGGTTCAGCCAGTACTTC. Translation gives CASSEGFSQYF.

The J gene is TRBJ2-2, the V gene TRBV6-5; D is undetermined. The CDR3 totals 16 residues. Between the trimmed V and J ends, which lost 0 bases and 3 bases, there was a span of 11 bases. Per the germline V gene, CDR1 is MNHEY and CDR2 is SVGAGI. The DNA of the CDR3 is TGTGCCAGCAGTTACTCATGGTTTAGGTACACCGGGGAGCTGTTTTTT. Its translation is CASSYSWFRYTGELFF.

Comments on this clone: The same CDR3 also results from other DNA sequences found in this sample. The chain uses TRBV7-2 and TRBJ2-4; no clear D gene. This CDR3 region has 14 residues. The V end lost 1 base, the J end lost 3 bases, and 7 bases lay between the germline ends. CDR1 is SGHTA, CDR2 FQGNSA, per germline. Here the CDR3 reads CASSLGGSKNIQYF. Here the CDR3 DNA reads TGTGCCAGCAGCTTAGGCGGCAGCAAAAACATTCAGTACTTC.

V gene TRBV10-1 combines with J gene TRBJ1-4, with D possibly being TRBD1 (5 bases). V lost 6 bases and J 0 bases, leaving 8 bases between the germline ends. The CDR3 is 14 amino acids. Germline V gene data show CDR1 as WNHNN and CDR2 as SYGVQD (reference sequence). The DNA of the CDR3 is TGCGCCAGCAGCCCAGGGTCAACTAATGAAAAACTGTTTTTT. Protein sequence: CASSPGSTNEKLFF.

The chain has TRBV5-1 and TRBJ1-1; 9 bases align to TRBD1. This CDR3 contains 18 residues. Germline V gives CDR1 SGHRS, CDR2 YFSETQ. V was pared by 3 bases and J by 1 base, with 13 bases of the junction left unmatched. The DNA of the CDR3 is TGCGCCAGCAGCTCAAGAACAGGGACAGGGCGATCGAACACTGAAGCTTTCTTT. This translates into CASSSRTGTGRSNTEAFF.

J is TRBJ1-2 and V is TRBV29-1; D is uncertain. Germline-derived CDR1 and CDR2 are SQVTM and ANQGSEA. The CDR3 spans 14 residues. V was cut by 0 bases and J by 1 base, with 9 bases left in between. CDR3 DNA sequence: TGCAGCGTTGAAGAGGTGACGATTAACTATGGCTACACCTTC. This encodes CSVEEVTINYGYTF.